One TCR beta chain is described in this entry. The antigen is not known. This entry belongs to a study of early T cells in non-severe SARS-CoV-2 infection. For the study at large: Investigators sequenced bulk RNA drawn from unsorted whole blood, and chains remained unpaired. Whole-study findings and limits: VDJdb matching favored anti-spike CD8 responses, missing private and CD4 specificities.

cDNA molecules, individually, were tagged with unique molecular identifiers. TCRdb called the 5' RACE reads again in MiXCR, with one record for every CDR3 protein. The sample shows around 80,000 distinct CDR3 sequences, over 10% of them seen only once. Per the germline V gene, CDR1 is LGHDT and CDR2 is YNNKEL (reference sequence). With V trimmed by 5 bases and J by 4 bases, 10 bases remained unmatched. This CDR3 comprises 15 residues. The TCR comes from an adult who was a healthcare worker with PCR-confirmed SARS-CoV-2 infection or an uninfected control (not recorded which). Material: whole blood. This chain joins TRBV3-1 and TRBJ1-1; 7 nucleotides agree with TRBD1. The CDR3: CASSLQQGLSTEAFF. The CDR3 DNA reads as TGTGCCAGCAGCTTACAACAGGGGTTGAGCACTGAAGCTTTCTTT.